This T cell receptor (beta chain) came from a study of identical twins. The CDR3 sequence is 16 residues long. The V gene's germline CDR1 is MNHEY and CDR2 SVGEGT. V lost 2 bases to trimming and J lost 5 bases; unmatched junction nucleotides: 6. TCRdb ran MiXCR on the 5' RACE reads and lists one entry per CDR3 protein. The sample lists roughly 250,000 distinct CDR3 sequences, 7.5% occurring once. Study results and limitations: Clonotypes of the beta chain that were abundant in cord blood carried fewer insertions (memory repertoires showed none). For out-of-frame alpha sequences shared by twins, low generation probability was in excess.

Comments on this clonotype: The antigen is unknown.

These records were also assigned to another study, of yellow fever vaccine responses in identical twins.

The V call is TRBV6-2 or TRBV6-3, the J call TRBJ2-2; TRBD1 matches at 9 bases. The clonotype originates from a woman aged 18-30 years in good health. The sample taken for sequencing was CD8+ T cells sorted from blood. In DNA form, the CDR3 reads TGTGCCAGCAGTTACCCCAGGACAGGGGTAACCGGGGAGCTGTTTTTT. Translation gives CASSYPRTGVTGELFF.